This TCR beta chain was observed in a study of human T cells and chemical hapten exposure. Background on the study: Largely, small differences in pooled library volume made per-sample TCR yields vary. Study outcomes and limitations: No shift was seen in TCRs above 1 in 1000 frequency with DPC sensitization.

CDR1 LNHDA and CDR2 SQIVND come from the germline V gene (reference sequence). V was cut by 7 bases and J by 7 bases, with 17 bases left in between. The CDR3 has 15 residues. As to time point: healthy volunteer bleed at 6 weeks. The authors extracted total RNA from unfractionated whole blood. This clonotype was found a few times. As yet, its antigen is unknown. A single record per CDR3 protein comes from TCRdb applying MiXCR to the RACE reads. Among fewer than 85,000 distinct CDR3 sequences listed, approximately 8.1% were seen once. The rearrangement links TRBV19 to TRBJ1-6; D uncertain. Material for sequencing was whole blood. This sequence originates from a female donor in good health. Some clones in this sample may be carry-over from other donors' samples. The CDR3: CASIPGPGLNSPLHF. CDR3 nucleotides: TGTGCCAGTATTCCGGGTCCAGGACTAAATTCACCCCTCCACTTT. The whole variable domain, remainder taken from reference TRBV19 and TRBJ1-6, is DGGITQSPKYLFRKEGQNVTLSCEQNLNHDAMYWYRQDPGQGLRLIYYSQIVNDFQKGDIAEGYSVSREKKESFPLTVTSAQKNPTAFYLCASIPGPGLNSPLHFGNGTRLTVT.